These 30 T cell receptor beta chains came from one sample sequenced in a study of CD8 T cells in Susac syndrome. A quantity of 0.5 to 1 ug RNA underwent reverse transcription using random hexamers. Each CDR3 protein is one row after TCRdb ran MiXCR on the immunoSEQ multiplex PCR reads. Of fewer than 300,000 distinct CDR3 sequences in the sample, roughly 84% were seen once. Sequenced sample: CD8+ T cells from PBMCs. These receptors all stem from a human donor with multiple sclerosis.

V is TRBV28 and J is TRBJ1-2; 7 nucleotides agree with TRBD1. Germline CDR1 is MDHEN and CDR2 is SYDVKM. With 8 bases clipped from V and 4 bases from J, the junction kept 16 bases outside the gene matches. This CDR3 is 16 amino acids long. In DNA, the CDR3 is TGTGCCAGCCAGCTCGTGCGCACGACAGGGTTCTATGGCTACACCTTC. Encoded protein: CASQLVRTTGFYGYTF.

The rearrangement joins TRBV6-5 to TRBJ2-1, with D tentatively TRBD2 (5 bases). The CDR3 has 14 amino acids. CDR1 MNHEY and CDR2 SVGAGI come from the germline V gene. V was trimmed by 8 bases and J by 2 bases, leaving 13 bases between them. Written as DNA, the CDR3 is TGTGCCAGCGGTTTTCTAGCCGCCTACAATGAGCAGTTCTTC. This codes for CASGFLAAYNEQFF.

The gene calls are TRBV28 and TRBJ1-2; 7 bases are shared with TRBD1. V was pared by 7 bases and J by 2 bases, with 7 bases of the junction left unmatched. This CDR3 has 14 residues. Germline assignment: CDR1 MDHEN and CDR2 SYDVKM. The CDR3 coding sequence is TGTGCCAGCATCCCACAGGGGTCCAACTATGGCTACACCTTC. Protein sequence: CASIPQGSNYGYTF.

This sequence joins TRBV12-5 and TRBJ2-2; D gene uncertain. Trimming removed 2 bases at V and 7 bases at J, with 5 bases between. Germline V gene lookup returns CDR1 LGHNT and CDR2 FRNRAP. The CDR3 covers 12 residues. CDR3 sequence: CASGLTYGELFF. Written as DNA, the CDR3 is TGTGCTAGTGGTTTGACCTACGGGGAGCTGTTTTTT.

The chain links TRBV6-6 to TRBJ1-2; D not certain. This CDR3 has 14 amino acids. The V and J ends lost 2 bases and 5 bases respectively, with 12 bases between them. Per the germline V gene, CDR1 is MNHNY and CDR2 is SVGAGI (reference sequence). CDR3 coding DNA: TGTGCCAGCAGTTACCCAGAGGGCGGGTATGGCTACACCTTC. As protein: CASSYPEGGYGYTF.

The chain uses TRBV28 and TRBJ1-2; TRBD1 is a possible D gene (6 bases). The CDR3 is 17 amino acids. Trimming stripped 2 bases from V and 3 bases from J, with 19 bases between. Germline V gene data show CDR1 as MDHEN and CDR2 as SYDVKM. CDR3 DNA sequence: TGTGCCAGCAGTTTACAGGGGTCTTACGAGTGGTACTATGGCTACACCTTC. The encoded protein is CASSLQGSYEWYYGYTF.

This sequence joins TRBV29-1 and TRBJ2-1; 11 positions agree with TRBD2. The V gene end was trimmed by 6 bases and the J gene end by 2 bases; junction bases not matched to a gene: 3. This CDR3 spans 14 amino acids. Germline V gene lookup returns CDR1 SQVTM and CDR2 ANQGSEA. CDR3: CSVPGLAAYNEQFF. The CDR3 DNA is TGCAGCGTGCCGGGACTAGCGGCCTACAATGAGCAGTTCTTC.

This CDR3 reads CASSRGGPYNEQFF. CDR3 in DNA: TGTGCCAGCAGCCGAGGGGGCCCCTACAATGAGCAGTTCTTC. The V and J genes are TRBV27 and TRBJ2-1; TRBD1 agrees at 7 bases. Per germline, CDR1 MNHEY and CDR2 SMNVEV (reference sequence). V lost 6 bases and J lost 2; bases outside the gene matches: 4. CDR3 length equals 14 residues.

This rearrangement joins TRBV6-5 to TRBJ2-3; D remains ambiguous. Germline V lookup: CDR1 MNHEY, CDR2 SVGAGI. V lost 0 bases and J lost 3, with 16 bases in between. The CDR3 is made up of 17 amino acids. The chain's CDR3 is CASSYSGSRPTTDTQYF. In nucleotides, the CDR3 is TGTGCCAGCAGTTACTCTGGCAGTCGACCTACTACAGATACGCAGTATTTT.

The chain combines TRBV6-2 or TRBV6-3 with TRBJ2-5; D perhaps matches TRBD1 (5 bases). This CDR3 region has 16 residues. Germline values: CDR1 MNHEY, CDR2 SVGEGT. V gave up 0 bases and J gave up 1 base, with 12 bases separating them. The CDR3 DNA reads TGTGCCAGCAGTTACTCGTCCAGGGTACCCCAAGAGACCCAGTACTTC. Residues: CASSYSSRVPQETQYF.

The chain employs TRBV9 and TRBJ2-1; TRBD2 aligns across 11 bases. Germline CDR1 and CDR2: SGDLS and YYNGEE. The CDR3 contains 15 residues. J gave up 4 bases and V 4 bases, and 4 bases lay outside the gene matches. The DNA for the CDR3 is TGTGCCAGCAGCCCGGGACTAGCGGAATACAATGAGCAGTTCTTC. Its translation: CASSPGLAEYNEQFF.

This clonotype was counted a single time. The chain is built from TRBV12-3 or TRBV12-4 and TRBJ2-7; D ambiguous. V lost 6 bases and J lost 1, with 16 bases in between. The CDR3 contains 15 residues. The CDR3 reads CASSPKAGLSYEQYF. CDR3 sequence (DNA): TGTGCCAGCAGCCCTAAGGCAGGCTTATCCTACGAGCAGTACTTC.

The J gene is TRBJ2-7, the V gene TRBV29-1, with 9 bases aligning to TRBD2. Looked up from germline, CDR1 is SQVTM and CDR2 is ANQGSEA. V shed 6 bases and J 1 base; nucleotides not matched to a gene: 13. The length of the CDR3 is 16 residues. Here the CDR3 DNA reads TGCAGCGTCAACGGACTAGCGCTGAGTTCGTCCTACGAGCAGTACTTC. This translates into CSVNGLALSSSYEQYF.

This clonotype was seen just once. This chain uses TRBV7-9 with TRBJ2-2; D is perhaps TRBD1 (6 bases). Germline CDR1 and CDR2: SEHNR and FQNEAQ (reference sequence). Trimming shortened V by 5 bases and J by 9 bases, and 19 bases separated the two germline ends. The length of the CDR3 is 15 residues. CDR3 bases: TGTGCCAGCAGCGGTGACGGGACAAAAGCTAGGGAGCTGTTTTTT. It specifies CASSGDGTKARELFF.

The chain carries TRBV27 and TRBJ1-5; 7 bases fit TRBD1. The V gene end was trimmed by 4 bases and the J gene end by 6 bases; junction bases not matched to a gene: 3. Germline assignment: CDR1 MNHEY and CDR2 SMNVEV (reference sequence). This CDR3 is built from 13 residues. The CDR3 loop is CASSWTGGQPQHF. CDR3 bases: TGTGCCAGCAGTTGGACAGGCGGTCAGCCCCAGCATTTT.

The chain combines TRBV9 with TRBJ1-5; D gene uncertain. V gave up 0 bases and J gave up 7 bases, with 11 bases separating them. Germline V gene data show CDR1 as SGDLS and CDR2 as YYNGEE. The CDR3 consists of 14 residues. CDR3 protein: CASSVEGSGQPQHF. CDR3 DNA: TGTGCCAGCAGCGTAGAGGGTTCCGGCCAGCCCCAGCATTTT.

The chain carries TRBV5-5 and TRBJ2-1, with 10 bases that match TRBD2. The CDR3 is 15 amino acids. CDR1 SGHKS and CDR2 YYEKEE come from the germline V gene (reference sequence). V dropped 1 base and J dropped 5; count of bases not matched to a gene: 3. Written as DNA, the CDR3 is TGTGCCAGCAGCTTGAGGCTAGCGGGGGACAATGAGCAGTTCTTC. Encoded protein: CASSLRLAGDNEQFF.

The chain uses TRBV12-3 or TRBV12-4 and TRBJ2-1; either TRBD1 or TRBD2 may fit D (5 bases each). Trimming removed 8 bases at V and 11 bases at J, with 16 bases between. The CDR3 runs 12 residues. In DNA form, the CDR3 reads TGTGCCAGCGTTGGGGACCTAAGGCAGCAGTTCTTC. As protein: CASVGDLRQQFF.

The V call is TRBV7-9, the J call TRBJ2-6; D gene ambiguous. CDR1 is SEHNR, CDR2 FQNEAQ, per germline (reference sequence). The CDR3 covers 14 residues. The V end was cut by 5 bases, the J end by 0 bases, with 5 bases between. CDR3 DNA sequence: TGTGCCAGCAGCCCCAGCTCTGGGGCCAACGTCCTGACTTTC. Protein: CASSPSSGANVLTF.

This chain joins TRBV28 and TRBJ1-2; TRBD1 agrees at 8 bases. V was pared by 8 bases and J by 4 bases, with 9 bases of the junction left unmatched. CDR1 and CDR2 from the germline V gene are MDHEN and SYDVKM. The length of the CDR3 is 14 residues. The CDR3, as DNA: TGTGCCAGCGGACAGGGAAAGAGCCTCTATGGCTACACCTTC. Translating gives CASGQGKSLYGYTF.

V and J are TRBV9 and TRBJ1-6; TRBD1 matches at 7 bases. J lost 8 bases, V lost 0 bases, and 2 bases had no gene match. The CDR3 consists of 14 residues. Per the germline V gene, CDR1 is SGDLS and CDR2 is YYNGEE. The CDR3 sequence is CASSVGGGHSPLHF. CDR3 bases: TGTGCCAGCAGCGTAGGAGGGGGCCATTCACCCCTCCACTTT.

This chain uses TRBV27 with TRBJ2-1; TRBD1 aligns across 9 bases. This CDR3 has 14 residues. J was trimmed by 5 bases and V by 6 bases; bases with no gene match: 5. CDR1 MNHEY and CDR2 SMNVEV come from the germline V gene (reference sequence). DNA of the CDR3: TGTGCCAGCAGCCCGGGACAGGGTCACAATGAGCAGTTCTTC. Protein sequence: CASSPGQGHNEQFF.

This sequence joins TRBV5-4 and TRBJ2-3, with a tentative D call TRBD2 (6 bases). CDR3 length: 16 residues. From germline, CDR1 is SGHNT and CDR2 YYREEE (reference sequence). V gave up 1 base and J gave up 0 bases, with 12 bases separating them. CDR3 region: CASSLFSGPSTDTQYF. In DNA, the CDR3 is TGTGCCAGCAGCTTGTTTAGCGGACCTAGCACAGATACGCAGTATTTT.

This chain connects TRBV7-2 to TRBJ2-7; the match to TRBD2 covers 9 bases. The trim removed 1 base at V and 7 bases at J, leaving 11 bases unmatched. Germline CDR1 and CDR2: SGHTA and FQGNSA. The CDR3 covers 16 residues. The CDR3 sequence: CASSLGPAGGLEEQYF. Written as DNA, the CDR3 is TGTGCCAGCAGCTTAGGCCCAGCGGGAGGCCTTGAGGAGCAGTACTTC.

The rearrangement joins TRBV7-2 to TRBJ2-2; D not certain. Germline V gives CDR1 SGHTA, CDR2 FQGNSA. The V end lost 10 bases, the J end lost 8 bases, and 8 bases lay between the germline ends. The CDR3 runs 10 residues. The CDR3 nucleotides are TGTGCCATTTTGAGGGGGGAGCTGTTTTTT. Its protein is CAILRGELFF.

This chain connects TRBV5-6 to TRBJ2-7; D not resolved. CDR3 length: 14 residues. Trimming shortened V by 4 bases and J by 6 bases, and 17 bases separated the two germline ends. Looked up from germline, CDR1 is SGHDT and CDR2 is YYEEEE. CDR3 in amino acids: CASSLPLGVGEQYF. The CDR3 region has the DNA TGTGCCAGCAGCCTGCCGCTCGGAGTCGGCGAGCAGTACTTC.

This clonotype occurred a few times. The V call is TRBV5-8, the J call TRBJ2-2; D possibly corresponds to TRBD2 (5 bases). From germline, CDR1 is SGHTS and CDR2 YDEGEE. V lost 4 bases, J lost 4 bases, and 14 bases lay in between. The CDR3 extends over 15 amino acids. Written as DNA, the CDR3 is TGTGCCAGCAGCATGCGAGTCGAGGGCACCGGGGAGCTGTTTTTT. Its translation is CASSMRVEGTGELFF.

The V gene is TRBV29-1, the J gene TRBJ2-7; D ambiguous. Trimming pared 2 bases from V and 4 bases from J, leaving 6 bases between. This CDR3 is 11 amino acids long. Germline CDR1 SQVTM, CDR2 ANQGSEA. CDR3 coding DNA: TGCAGCGTTGAATTGGGATACGAGCAGTACTTC. This sequence encodes CSVELGYEQYF.

The rearrangement uses TRBV7-8 and TRBJ2-3; D might be TRBD2 (6 bases). The CDR3 is 17 residues long. Germline lookup yields CDR1 SGHVS and CDR2 FQNEAQ. Trimming took 5 bases from V and 1 from J, leaving 19 bases between them. Written as DNA, the CDR3 is TGTGCCAGCAGCACAACCAGGAGGGCCTTTGGCACAGATACGCAGTATTTT. Translation: CASSTTRRAFGTDTQYF.

V gene TRBV18 combines with J gene TRBJ2-7; possible D gene TRBD1, 5 bases. Germline V gene data show CDR1 as KGHSH and CDR2 as LQKENI. V shed 0 bases and J shed 1 base, with 7 bases lying between them. This CDR3 region has 14 residues. This CDR3 is CASSPPGRSYEQYF. DNA of the CDR3: TGTGCCAGCTCACCACCGGGGCGATCCTACGAGCAGTACTTC. The full variable domain, rest sourced from reference TRBV18 and TRBJ2-7, is NAGVMQNPRHLVRRRGQEARLRCSPMKGHSHVYWYRQLPEEGLKFMVYLQKENIIDESGMPKERFSAEFPKEGPSILRIQQVVRGDSAAYFCASSPPGRSYEQYFGPGTRLTVT.